A selection of T cell receptor beta chains follows, all from one sample in a study of T cell repertoires in cytomegalovirus infection. TCRdb used MiXCR to reprocess the reads, holding one entry per CDR3 protein. The repertoire holds around 310,000 distinct CDR3 sequences, with 17% as singletons. Sample: PBMCs. These receptors were collected from a human donor in good health (CMV status not recorded). Some clones in this sample may be carry-over from other donors' samples. Each CDR3 is given with its conserved first and last residue. A D gene is named only where the DNA matches it firmly. Clone sizes are given selectively: once, few, many, or a class where the clone is expanded.

>TRBV12-3/TRBV12-4|18|many|TRBD2|TRBJ2-1
TGTGCCAGCAGTCCACCGTTTAAGGTCCTAGCGGGGGACAATGAGCAGTTCTTC
CASSPPFKVLAGDNEQFF
>TRBV5-1|13|many|NA|TRBJ2-1
TGCGCCAGCAGCTTGGGAAGGGACAATGAGCAGTTCTTC
CASSLGRDNEQFF
>TRBV4-2|15|many|TRBD2|TRBJ2-7
TGTGCCAGCAGAGACAGCGGGGGGGCCCTTCACGAGCAGTACTTC
CASRDSGGALHEQYF
>TRBV12-3/TRBV12-4|15|NA|TRBD1|TRBJ1-5
TGTGCCAGCAGTTTGGCGACAGGGGTAAATCAGCCCCGGCATTTT
CASSLATGVNQPRHF
>TRBV18|12|many|NA|TRBJ2-1
TGTGCCAGCTCACCGTCCCCCAATGAGCAGTTCTTC
CASSPSPNEQFF
>TRBV10-3|17|many|TRBD2|TRBJ2-2
TGTGCCATCAGTGAACTAGCGGGGGGACCGGACACCGGGGAGCTGTTTTTT
CAISELAGGPDTGELFF
>TRBV20-1|14|few|TRBD1|TRBJ1-1
TGCAGTGCTAGAGATGGGACAGGGGGCACTGAAGCTTTCTTT
CSARDGTGGTEAFF
>TRBV20-1|15|few|NA|TRBJ1-1
TGCAGTGCTAGAGATGACGGGGTTGGGGACACTGAAGCTTTCTTT
CSARDDGVGDTEAFF
>TRBV7-9|17|many|NA|TRBJ2-1
TGTGCCAGCAGCCCAAAGACGGCGGGGCGGGCTGTTGCAGAGCAGTTCTTC
CASSPKTAGRAVAEQFF
>TRBV7-2|16|NA|TRBD2|TRBJ2-3
TGTGCCAGCAGCTTAGTAGCGGGGGATGGTACAGATACGCAGTATTTT
CASSLVAGDGTDTQYF
>TRBV7-2|12|many|NA|TRBJ2-5
TGTGCCAGCAGCTCCCACCGAGAGACCCAGTACTTC
CASSSHRETQYF
>TRBV2|17|NA|NA|TRBJ2-6
TGTGCCAGCAGTGAAGCCCGACTAGTTTCCGGGGCCAACGTCCTGACTTTC
CASSEARLVSGANVLTF
>TRBV7-9|14|NA|TRBD1|TRBJ1-1
TGTGCCAGCAGGTTCGGGACAGTGAACACTGAAGCTTTCTTT
CASRFGTVNTEAFF
>TRBV7-9|14|many|TRBD2|TRBJ2-3
TGTGCCAGCAGTTACGGACTAGATACAGATACGCAGTATTTT
CASSYGLDTDTQYF
>TRBV6-1|15|NA|TRBD1|TRBJ2-7
TGTGCCAGCAGTCCGTCGAGACAGGGAATCTACGAGCAGTACTTC
CASSPSRQGIYEQYF
>TRBV18|15|many|TRBD2|TRBJ2-1
TGTGCCAGCTCATTTCTAGCGGGGGACTACAATGAGCAGTTCTTC
CASSFLAGDYNEQFF
>TRBV12-3/TRBV12-4|13|few|TRBD1|TRBJ2-7
TGTGCCAGCAGCTGGACAGGGCCAGGCGAGCAGTACTTC
CASSWTGPGEQYF
>TRBV7-6|17|many|TRBD2|TRBJ2-3
TGTGCCAGCAGCTTAGCTGGGCTAGCGGGGAGCACAGATACGCAGTATTTT
CASSLAGLAGSTDTQYF
>TRBV10-3|15|NA|NA|TRBJ1-1
TGTGCCATCATTCAGTCTCCCGGGCCACCCGGGGGGGCTTTCTTT
CAIIQSPGPPGGAFF
>TRBV4-3|15|once|NA|TRBJ2-1
TGCGCCAGCAGCCCGGGACGCGGGGGCCCCACTGAGCAGTTCTTC
CASSPGRGGPTEQFF
>TRBV12-3/TRBV12-4|14|many|NA|TRBJ2-1
TGTGCCAGCAGTTTCGGGGGTCGGTACAATGAGCAGTTCTTC
CASSFGGRYNEQFF
>TRBV19|13|NA|TRBD1|TRBJ1-2
TGTGCCAGCTCCTCCCGGGACAGATATGGCTACACCTTC
CASSSRDRYGYTF
>TRBV20-1|17|few|NA|TRBJ1-6
TGCAGTGCTAGGGAGGGCAAGCAGGTGGGGAATAATTCACCCCTCCACTTT
CSAREGKQVGNNSPLHF
>TRBV15|15|NA|TRBD1|TRBJ2-7
TGTGCCACCAGCATCTCCGGGACAGTTCACCGGGGGCAGTACTTC
CATSISGTVHRGQYF
>TRBV27|13|many|NA|TRBJ1-1
TGTGCCAGCAGTTTTGGCAGGGAGGCTGAAGCTTTCTTT
CASSFGREAEAFF
>TRBV18|15|few|NA|TRBJ2-3
TGTGCCAGCTCATTATCCGGGTCACACACAGATACGCAGTATTTT
CASSLSGSHTDTQYF
>TRBV28|13|NA|NA|TRBJ1-2
TGTGCCAGCATGGGGGGCGCGGGCTATGGCTACACCTTC
CASMGGAGYGYTF
>TRBV7-3|14|many|TRBD1|TRBJ2-3
TGTGCCAGCAGCTCGGACAGGAGCACAGATACGCAGTATTTT
CASSSDRSTDTQYF
>TRBV14|16|many|TRBD1|TRBJ2-7
TGTGCCAGCAGCCAATCTAGGACAGGTCTTTCCTACGAGCAGTACTTC
CASSQSRTGLSYEQYF
>TRBV28|12|many|NA|TRBJ2-7
TGTGCCAGCAGTTTATCTCAGGGCTTGCAGTACTTC
CASSLSQGLQYF
>TRBV7-2|18|many|TRBD2|TRBJ2-3
TGTGCCAGCAGCTTAGTGGCTAGCGGGGGTGTAGGGGCAGATACGCAGTATTTT
CASSLVASGGVGADTQYF
>TRBV28|14|many|TRBD1|TRBJ1-6
TGTGCCAGCAGGGAGGGACAGGGGATCCTTCACCTCCACTTT
CASREGQGILHLHF
>TRBV20-1|14|NA|NA|TRBJ2-7
TGCAGTGCTAGTTACTTGGGCCTAGCTGGCGAGCAGTACTTC
CSASYLGLAGEQYF
>TRBV7-2|16|many|NA|TRBJ2-7
TGTGCCAGCAGCGGGGACACCCGGTATGGTTCCTACGAGCAGTACTTC
CASSGDTRYGSYEQYF
>TRBV20-1|13|NA|NA|TRBJ2-7
TGCAGTGCTAAAGACTCGCTTTGGGACGAGCAGTACTTC
CSAKDSLWDEQYF
>TRBV7-2|14|many|TRBD1|TRBJ2-7
TGTGCCAGCAGCCCGGACAGGGTTCAGTACGAGCAGTACTTC
CASSPDRVQYEQYF
>TRBV11-2|15|NA|NA|TRBJ2-5
TGTGCCAGCAGCTTAGGGGCCGAGCCCCGGGAGACCCAGTACTTC
CASSLGAEPRETQYF
>TRBV4-2|16|NA|NA|TRBJ1-2
TGTGCCAGCAGCCAGGTCCGTTCACGGGATAACTATGGCTACACCTTC
CASSQVRSRDNYGYTF
>TRBV7-2|16|many|TRBD2|TRBJ2-3
TGTGCCAGCAGCCCCAACGGGGGGGGCCCCACAGATACGCAGTATTTT
CASSPNGGGPTDTQYF
>TRBV14|17|NA|TRBD1|TRBJ2-1
TGTGCCAGCAGCCGGACCGGGACAGGGGACTACTACAATGAGCAGTTCTTC
CASSRTGTGDYYNEQFF
>TRBV7-9|15|NA|TRBD1|TRBJ1-2
TGTGCCAGCAGCTTGCCGGGACAGACCCCTTATGGCTACACCTTC
CASSLPGQTPYGYTF
>TRBV9|13|NA|NA|TRBJ2-3
TGTGCCAGCAGCGTAGTACCCCCAGATACGCAGTATTTT
CASSVVPPDTQYF
>TRBV20-1|16|once|TRBD1|TRBJ2-6
TGCAGTGCTAGGACCTGGGACAGCTCTGGGGCCAACGTCCTGACTTTC
CSARTWDSSGANVLTF
>TRBV20-1|16|few|NA|TRBJ1-1
TGCAGTGCTAGAGCCGATTCCGGGGCAGGGGCTAGTGAAGCTTTCTTT
CSARADSGAGASEAFF
>TRBV20-1|15|few|NA|TRBJ2-1
TGCAGTGCTAGAGTATTGCTAAACGTCGGCAATGAGCAGTTCTTC
CSARVLLNVGNEQFF
>TRBV28|14|NA|NA|TRBJ1-1
TGTGCCAGCAGTGACCACTGGGCCAACACTGAAGCTTTCTTT
CASSDHWANTEAFF
>TRBV7-8|14|many|NA|TRBJ2-5
TGTGCCAGCAGCGCCCAGGCAAGCCAAGAGACCCAGTACTTC
CASSAQASQETQYF
>TRBV7-2|15|many|TRBD2|TRBJ2-7
TGTGCCAGCAGCTTAGTGGGTAGCGGGGGCCACGAGCAGTACTTC
CASSLVGSGGHEQYF
>TRBV7-9|11|many|NA|TRBJ2-7
TGTGCCAGCAGCCCTGGGGGCGAGCAGTACTTC
CASSPGGEQYF